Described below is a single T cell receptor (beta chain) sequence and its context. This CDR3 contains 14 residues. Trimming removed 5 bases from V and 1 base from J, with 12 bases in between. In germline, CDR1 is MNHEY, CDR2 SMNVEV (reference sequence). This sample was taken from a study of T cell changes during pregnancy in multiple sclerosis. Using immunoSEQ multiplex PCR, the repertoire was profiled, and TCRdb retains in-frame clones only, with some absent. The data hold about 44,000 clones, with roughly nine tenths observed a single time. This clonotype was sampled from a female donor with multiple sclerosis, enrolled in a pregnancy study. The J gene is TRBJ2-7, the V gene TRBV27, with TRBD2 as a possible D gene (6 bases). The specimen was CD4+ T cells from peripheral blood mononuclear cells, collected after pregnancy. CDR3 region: CASSRRDASYEQYF. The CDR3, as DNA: TGTGCCAGCAGTCGGAGGGACGCATCCTACGAGCAGTACTTC.